This T cell receptor beta chain was obtained from a study of control samples from healthy donors and cancer patients (dated by TCRdb to 2018 to 2021). The library was prepared using the immunoSEQ multiplex PCR assay. Drawn from immuneACCESS, this table holds only the in-frame rearrangements with V and J called that TCRdb kept. Clones are partly lost; checked studies trace under half to an unresolved V gene and leave the rest unexplained. The sample yields 90,000 to 100,000 clones; approximately 90% were counted once. About 4% of the sample lies in the top ten. Concerning this clone: The antigen this receptor binds is unknown. It has no much larger one-base neighbor in the sample; base qualities were not kept.

Taken from the germline V gene (reference sequence), the CDR1 and CDR2 loops are LNHDA and SQIVND. V and J lose 4 bases and 3 bases, and a span of 15 bases separates them. There are 15 amino acids in the CDR3, from cysteine to phenylalanine inclusive. Only the CDR3 portion is preserved as DNA: 45 bases, with reading frame beginning at the first base. The sample taken for sequencing was blood. This sequence was found in a woman aged 18-30 years in good health. Here the chain combines TRBV19 and TRBJ1-1; TRBD1 is perhaps the D gene, given 6 matching bases. In nucleotide form, the sequence is TGTGCCAGTAGTACGACCGCCGGGGGCCACACTGAAGCTTTCTTT. This is translated as CASSTTAGGHTEAFF.